This T cell receptor beta chain was identified during a study of blood T cell repertoires in COVID-19. Study in general: The study drew acute and convalescent COVID-19 samples from the United States, Italy and Spain. The cDNA or gDNA used as material had been derived from T cells, B-cell-depleted T cells, or PBMCs.

CDR3 length equals 14 residues. Trimming shortened V by 9 bases and J by 4 bases, and 19 bases separated the two germline ends. The germline gives CDR1 SGHTA, CDR2 FQGNSA. Authors' analysis steps: Amplification of reference gene primers was used by the study to estimate nucleated cell counts. Profiled with immunoSEQ multiplex PCR; TCRdb holds only in-frame clones, not every one. For V, J and clone size, that table is used; D and trimming come from the DNA. Of 75,000 to 90,000 clones listed, 80% were seen once; the top ten hold about 12%. The sample consisted of peripheral blood. The source is a woman aged 40 to 50 with active or convalescent COVID-19. The rearrangement links TRBV7-2 to TRBJ2-7; D is perhaps TRBD2 (5 bases). The CDR3 DNA sequence: TGTGCCAGTCGATACTCGGCGGGCCCGTACGAGCAGTACTTC. Amino acids: CASRYSAGPYEQYF.